These 25 T cell receptor beta chains originate from one sample sequenced in a study of blood T cell repertoires in COVID-19. The table came from immunoSEQ multiplex PCR; TCRdb's copy has only in-frame clones and leaves some out. The sample yields around 43,000 clones, around nine tenths seen once. The material sequenced was peripheral blood. Source of these receptors: a man aged 50 or older with active COVID-19.

The chain couples TRBV9 to TRBJ2-2, with TRBD2 identical over 10 bases. Germline V gene sequence: CDR1 SGDLS, CDR2 YYNGEE. The CDR3 spans 15 residues. The junction had 3 bases not matched to a gene; V was cut back by 0 bases and J by 7 bases. This CDR3 is CASSVVPSGSGELFF. The CDR3 bases are TGTGCCAGCAGCGTAGTGCCTAGCGGGAGCGGGGAGCTGTTTTTT. Combining the CDR3 with reference TRBV9 and TRBJ2-2 gives the whole variable domain DSGVTQTPKHLITATGQRVTLRCSPRSGDLSVYWYQQSLDQGLQFLIQYYNGEERAKGNILERFSAQQFPDLHSELNLSSLELGDSALYFCASSVVPSGSGELFFGEGSRLTVL.

V and J are TRBV28 and TRBJ2-7, with 7 bases aligning to TRBD2. CDR1 and CDR2 from the germline V gene are MDHEN and SYDVKM. This CDR3 has 15 amino acids. The J segment lost 4 bases and the V segment lost 5 bases, leaving 11 bases of the junction unmatched. CDR3 coding DNA: TGTGCCAGCAGTCCCTCTAGCGCGGGGGATTACGAGCAGTACTTC. This translates into CASSPSSAGDYEQYF.

The genes are TRBV9 and TRBJ1-1; D is uncertain. V was shortened by 1 base and J by 3 bases, with 7 bases between the two germline ends. Per germline, CDR1 SGDLS and CDR2 YYNGEE. The CDR3 is 13 amino acids. CDR3 bases: TGTGCCAGCAGCGTATTCGGGGACACTGAAGCTTTCTTT. It codes for CASSVFGDTEAFF.

V and J are TRBV29-1 and TRBJ2-7; tentatively, D is TRBD2 (5 bases). This CDR3 has 13 amino acids. With 3 bases removed from V and 0 bases from J, the gap between germline ends came to 9 bases. The germline gives CDR1 SQVTM, CDR2 ANQGSEA. The CDR3: CSVDSGVSYEQYF. CDR3 DNA: TGCAGCGTTGACTCCGGGGTCTCCTACGAGCAGTACTTC.

By share, this clone counts as medium-sized. The rearrangement uses TRBV30 and TRBJ1-1; D remains ambiguous. The germline V and J ends were trimmed by 2 bases and 6 bases, with 16 bases remaining between them. CDR3 length: 14 residues. Germline V gene sequence: CDR1 GTSNPN, CDR2 SVGIG (reference sequence). The CDR3 sequence is CAWSTGMIGAEAFF. CDR3 nucleotides: TGTGCCTGGAGTACGGGGATGATCGGTGCTGAAGCTTTCTTT.

The V call is TRBV7-9, the J call TRBJ1-5; 7 nucleotides line up with TRBD1. Germline V lookup: CDR1 SEHNR, CDR2 FQNEAQ (reference sequence). J gave up 9 bases and V 1 base, and 15 bases lay outside the gene matches. This CDR3 comprises 17 residues. CDR3 loop: CASSLVKGAMPETPQHF. The CDR3 DNA is TGTGCCAGCAGCTTAGTTAAGGGGGCGATGCCGGAGACGCCCCAGCATTTT.

By share, this clone counts as large. V is TRBV5-6 and J is TRBJ2-1, with D perhaps matching TRBD1 (6 bases). The CDR3 is made up of 14 amino acids. V was cut by 1 base and J by 5 bases, with 10 bases left in between. Germline CDR1 and CDR2: SGHDT and YYEEEE. CDR3 protein: CASSLWQGNNEQFF. CDR3 nucleotide sequence: TGTGCCAGCAGCTTGTGGCAGGGGAACAATGAGCAGTTCTTC.

This sequence joins TRBV27 and TRBJ2-1; 7 bases map to TRBD1. The CDR3 consists of 13 residues. CDR1 is MNHEY and CDR2 is SMNVEV in the germline V gene (reference sequence). Trimming at V came to 4 bases and at J to 4 bases, leaving 1 base not matched to a gene. The CDR3 coding sequence is TGTGCCAGCAGTTGGGGACAGTACAATGAGCAGTTCTTC. This codes for CASSWGQYNEQFF.

The chain couples TRBV6-5 to TRBJ2-1, with 7 bases matching TRBD2. The V and J ends lost 7 bases and 2 bases, in that order; junction bases with no gene match: 5. The CDR3 loop spans 14 amino acids. The germline V gene has CDR1 MNHEY and CDR2 SVGAGI. CDR3 loop: CASITSGTYNEQFF. The DNA of the CDR3 is TGTGCCAGCATAACGAGCGGGACCTACAATGAGCAGTTCTTC.

This chain links TRBV29-1 with TRBJ1-3; no firm D call. Germline values: CDR1 SQVTM, CDR2 ANQGSEA. This CDR3 comprises 14 residues. The V and J ends lost 5 bases and 2 bases respectively, with 13 bases between them. Here the CDR3 DNA reads TGCAGCGTTTCTGGCCAGTCTGCTGGAAACACCATATATTTT. Translated: CSVSGQSAGNTIYF.

This chain connects TRBV18 to TRBJ2-3, with no clear D. The germline V gene has CDR1 KGHSH and CDR2 LQKENI. Trimming shortened V by 3 bases and J by 6 bases, and 10 bases separated the two germline ends. This CDR3 region has 13 residues. The CDR3: CASSPSRADTQYF. CDR3 DNA sequence: TGTGCCAGCTCACCGAGCCGTGCGGATACGCAGTATTTT. The complete variable domain, with remaining parts taken from reference TRBV18 and TRBJ2-3, reads NAGVMQNPRHLVRRRGQEARLRCSPMKGHSHVYWYRQLPEEGLKFMVYLQKENIIDESGMPKERFSAEFPKEGPSILRIQQVVRGDSAAYFCASSPSRADTQYFGPGTRLTVL.

The chain combines TRBV28 with TRBJ2-1, with a tentative D call TRBD2 (5 bases). The germline V gene has CDR1 MDHEN and CDR2 SYDVKM. V was cut by 2 bases and J by 6 bases, with 23 bases left in between. This CDR3 comprises 18 residues. DNA of the CDR3: TGTGCCAGCAGTTTACCCCTAGCCGCGGGCAGTTGGCTCAATGAGCAGTTCTTC. This encodes CASSLPLAAGSWLNEQFF.

The V and J genes are TRBV11-2 and TRBJ2-5; D perhaps matches TRBD2 (5 bases). Trimming left V 5 bases short and J 5 bases short, with 15 bases between. The CDR3 consists of 14 residues. CDR1 is SGHAT, CDR2 FQNNGV, per germline. CDR3 sequence: CASSRSEGVETQYF. CDR3 nucleotide sequence: TGTGCCAGCAGCAGAAGTGAGGGAGTGGAGACCCAGTACTTC.

The count of this clone is one. The rearrangement uses TRBV2 and TRBJ2-1; D ambiguous. The V gene lost 4 bases and the J gene lost 7 bases, with 5 bases spanning the gap. This CDR3 has 11 residues. Germline-derived CDR1 and CDR2 are SNHLY and FYNNEI. The CDR3 DNA reads as TGTGCCAGCAGTGGAGAGAATGAGCAGTTCTTC. Protein: CASSGENEQFF.

The chain carries TRBV6-2 or TRBV6-3 and TRBJ2-6, with TRBD1 identical over 9 bases. V shed 6 bases, J shed 4 bases, and the junction held 7 bases outside the gene matches. This CDR3 comprises 16 residues. The germline V gene has CDR1 MNHEY and CDR2 SVGEGT. CDR3 DNA: TGTGCCAGCAGCATACAGGGGGCAAGCGGGGCCAACGTCCTGACTTTC. Encoded protein: CASSIQGASGANVLTF.

The chain uses TRBV21-1 and TRBJ2-3; no DNA check was done on the table's D call, TRBD2. TRBV21-1 is tagged as a pseudogene. CDR3 size: 15 residues. CDR3 in amino acids: CATDPGTSGKDTQYF. CDR3 bases: TGTGCCACCGACCCCGGGACTAGCGGGAAAGATACGCAGTATTTT.

This clone was detected once. This chain joins TRBV2 and TRBJ1-5; 7 bases match TRBD1. V lost 5 bases to trimming and J lost 2 bases; unmatched junction nucleotides: 3. The CDR3 has 14 residues. Germline loops: CDR1 SNHLY, CDR2 FYNNEI. DNA for the CDR3: TGTGCCAGCAGTATCGACAGGGGCAATCAGCCCCAGCATTTT. Amino acids: CASSIDRGNQPQHF.

J is TRBJ2-3 and V is TRBV18, with 10 bases aligning to TRBD2. The V gene end was trimmed by 0 bases and the J gene end by 4 bases; junction bases not matched to a gene: 4. This CDR3 comprises 16 residues. Per germline, CDR1 KGHSH and CDR2 LQKENI. The chain's CDR3 is CASSPPLAGVADTQYF. The CDR3, as DNA: TGTGCCAGCTCACCACCCCTAGCGGGAGTGGCAGATACGCAGTATTTT.

This clone has just a few counts. The V and J genes are TRBV7-3 and TRBJ2-2; D might be TRBD1 (5 bases). The germline CDR1 and CDR2 sequences are SGHTA and FQGTGA. Trimming removed 0 bases from V and 3 bases from J, with 8 bases in between. This CDR3 comprises 15 residues. This CDR3 reads CASSLTGAYTGELFF. CDR3 sequence (DNA): TGTGCCAGCAGCTTAACAGGGGCTTACACCGGGGAGCTGTTTTTT. Filled out from reference TRBV7-3 and TRBJ2-2, the complete variable domain reads GAGVSQTPSNKVTEKGKYVELRCDPISGHTALYWYRQSLGQGPEFLIYFQGTGAADDSGLPNDRFFAVRPEGSVSTLKIQRTERGDSAVYLCASSLTGAYTGELFFGEGSRLTVL.

This clone was observed a single time. The rearrangement uses TRBV9 and TRBJ2-1; the match to TRBD1 covers 7 bases. V lost 4 bases and J lost 2; bases outside the gene matches: 6. Germline-derived CDR1 and CDR2 are SGDLS and YYNGEE. CDR3 length: 15 residues. The CDR3 nucleotides read TGTGCCAGCAGCCCCCTGGGGACAGCCTACAATGAGCAGTTCTTC. This translates into CASSPLGTAYNEQFF. The full variable domain, in which reference TRBV9 and TRBJ2-1 provide the parts outside the CDR3, is DSGVTQTPKHLITATGQRVTLRCSPRSGDLSVYWYQQSLDQGLQFLIQYYNGEERAKGNILERFSAQQFPDLHSELNLSSLELGDSALYFCASSPLGTAYNEQFFGPGTRLTVL.

This chain links TRBV4-1 with TRBJ2-5; D unresolved. Trimming took 0 bases from V and 0 from J, leaving 5 bases between them. The CDR3 consists of 14 residues. Germline CDR1 reads MGHRA; CDR2 reads YSYEKL. The CDR3 region is CASSQDRHQETQYF. The CDR3 coding sequence is TGCGCCAGCAGCCAAGACAGGCACCAAGAGACCCAGTACTTC.

This rearrangement joins TRBV7-2 to TRBJ2-3; tentatively, D is TRBD2 (5 bases). Trimming took 9 bases from V and 3 from J, leaving 16 bases between them. Germline V gene sequence: CDR1 SGHTA, CDR2 FQGNSA. The CDR3 is 14 residues long. The CDR3 protein is CASREDYPTDTQYF. The CDR3 DNA sequence: TGTGCCAGTCGCGAAGACTACCCTACAGATACGCAGTATTTT.

This clone was counted only a few times. The V call is TRBV7-9, the J call TRBJ2-3; possibly TRBD2 for D (5 bases). This CDR3 contains 14 residues. Germline V CDR1 and CDR2: SEHNR, FQNEAQ (reference sequence). Deletions cut 7 bases from V and 6 bases from J, with 17 bases between. The CDR3 sequence: CASTHGLLTDTQYF. The CDR3 nucleotides read TGTGCCAGCACCCACGGACTCCTAACCGATACGCAGTATTTT. Drawing the rest from reference TRBV7-9 and TRBJ2-3, the complete variable domain is DTGVSQNPRHKITKRGQNVTFRCDPISEHNRLYWYRQTLGQGPEFLTYFQNEAQLEKSRLLSDRFSAERPKGSFSTLEIQRTEQGDSAMYLCASTHGLLTDTQYFGPGTRLTVL.

The CDR3 protein is CASSFAGLDEQFF. CDR3 in DNA: TGTGCCAGCAGCTTCGCGGGGCTTGATGAGCAGTTCTTC. The genes are TRBV5-4 and TRBJ2-1, with a possible D match to TRBD2 (6 bases). In germline, CDR1 is SGHNT, CDR2 YYREEE (reference sequence). The CDR3 runs to 13 residues. Trimming pared 2 bases from V and 8 bases from J, leaving 11 bases between. The full variable domain, completed using reference TRBV5-4 and TRBJ2-1, is ETGVTQSPTHLIKTRGQQVTLRCSSQSGHNTVSWYQQALGQGPQFIFQYYREEENGRGNFPPRFSGLQFPNYSSELNVNALELDDSALYLCASSFAGLDEQFFGPGTRLTVL.

This clone was seen more than once but under ten times. The gene calls are TRBV30 and TRBJ1-2; TRBD1 matches at 9 bases. Germline V CDR1 and CDR2: GTSNPN, SVGIG (reference sequence). The CDR3 has 15 amino acids. Unmatched junction bases numbered 5, after V lost 3 bases and J lost 0 bases. This chain's CDR3 is CAWREQGASNYGYTF. For the CDR3, the DNA is TGTGCCTGGAGGGAACAGGGGGCCTCTAACTATGGCTACACCTTC.